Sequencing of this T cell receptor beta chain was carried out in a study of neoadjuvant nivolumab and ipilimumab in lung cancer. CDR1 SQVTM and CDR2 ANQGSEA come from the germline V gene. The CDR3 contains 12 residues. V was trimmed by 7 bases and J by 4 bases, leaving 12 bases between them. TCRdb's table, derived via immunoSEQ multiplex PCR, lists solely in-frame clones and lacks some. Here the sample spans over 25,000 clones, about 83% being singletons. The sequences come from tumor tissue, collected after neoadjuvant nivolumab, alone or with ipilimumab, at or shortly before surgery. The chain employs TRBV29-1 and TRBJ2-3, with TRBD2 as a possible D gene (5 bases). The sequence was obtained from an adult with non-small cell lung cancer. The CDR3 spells CSGGSGSDTQYF. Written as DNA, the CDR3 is TGCAGCGGGGGAAGCGGTTCAGATACGCAGTATTTT.